The 28 T cell receptor beta chains reported below all come from one sample, sequenced in a study of T cell repertoires in cytomegalovirus infection. TCRdb fed the reads into MiXCR, producing one record per CDR3 protein. The sample holds around 200,000 distinct CDR3 sequences; approximately 17% are singletons and the top ten take 25%. Sequenced: CD8+ T cells from PBMCs. These receptors were taken from a human donor in good health (CMV status not recorded). Some clones in this sample may be carry-over from other donors' samples.

In its sample, this clonotype was seen a few times. The chain combines TRBV28 with TRBJ2-6; D may correspond to TRBD1 or TRBD2 (5 bases each). The ends were cut back, 2 bases at V and 4 bases at J, with 24 bases in the middle. CDR1 and CDR2 (germline): MDHEN, SYDVKM. The CDR3 covers 20 residues. CDR3 bases: TGTGCCAGCAGTTTAACCCTATCACGGACTCGGGGACGCGGGGCCAACGTCCTGACTTTC. This gives the protein CASSLTLSRTRGRGANVLTF.

This clonotype was observed a few times. The genes are TRBV7-2 and TRBJ2-6; 12 bases align to TRBD1. The junction had 12 bases not matched to a gene; V was cut back by 5 bases and J by 1 base. CDR3 length: 20 residues. Germline-derived CDR1 and CDR2 are SGHTA and FQGNSA. The CDR3 is CASSLDLGQGAFSGANVLTF. The CDR3 region has the DNA TGTGCCAGCAGCCTAGATCTGGGACAGGGGGCCTTTTCTGGGGCCAACGTCCTGACTTTC.

The V gene is TRBV29-1, the J gene TRBJ1-2; D possibly corresponds to TRBD1 (6 bases). Between the trimmed V and J ends, which lost 4 bases and 5 bases, there was a span of 11 bases. The CDR3 runs 12 residues. Germline V gene lookup returns CDR1 SQVTM and CDR2 ANQGSEA. CDR3 coding DNA: TGCAGCGTTGTCCTACAGGGATATGGCTACACCTTC. Translation: CSVVLQGYGYTF. The variable domain in full, with the rest retrieved from reference TRBV29-1 and TRBJ1-2, is SAVISQKPSRDICQRGTSLTIQCQVDSQVTMMFWYRQQPGQSLTLIATANQGSEATYESGFVIDKFPISRPNLTFSTLTVSNMSPEDSSIYLCSVVLQGYGYTFGSGTRLTVV.

The table lists this clonotype with a few counts. The J gene is TRBJ1-6, the V gene TRBV15, with a tentative D call TRBD1 (5 bases). The CDR3 is made up of 16 amino acids. V gave up 0 bases and J gave up 10 bases, with 16 bases separating them. CDR1 and CDR2 (germline): LNHNV, YYDKDF (reference sequence). DNA for the CDR3: TGTGCCACCAGCAGAGATGCCGGTACAGGCTGGTCACCCCTCCACTTT. Translation gives CATSRDAGTGWSPLHF. Full variable domain (rest looked up from reference TRBV15 and TRBJ1-6): DAMVIQNPRYQVTQFGKPVTLSCSQTLNHNVMYWYQQKSSQAPKLLFHYYDKDFNNEADTPDNFQSRRPNTSFCFLDIRSPGLGDTAMYLCATSRDAGTGWSPLHFGNGTRLTVT.

V usage is TRBV7-6 and J usage is TRBJ2-1; TRBD2 agrees at 8 bases. With V trimmed by 1 base and J by 6 bases, 5 bases remained unmatched. The CDR3 has 15 amino acids. Germline assignment: CDR1 SGHVS and CDR2 FNYEAQ. The CDR3 loop is CASSLERGPFNEQFF. The CDR3 nucleotides are TGTGCCAGCAGCTTAGAGCGGGGGCCCTTCAATGAGCAGTTCTTC.

Many counts were recorded for this clonotype. The rearrangement joins TRBV7-8 to TRBJ2-1; 13 bases are a match to TRBD2. The germline CDR1 and CDR2 sequences are SGHVS and FQNEAQ. Trimming at V came to 0 bases and at J to 0 bases, leaving 8 bases not matched to a gene. The CDR3 has 20 amino acids. The DNA of the CDR3 is TGTGCCAGCAGCTTAGCGTCGACTAGCGGGGGGTCAGGCTCCTACAATGAGCAGTTCTTC. Encoded protein: CASSLASTSGGSGSYNEQFF.

The chain uses TRBV19 and TRBJ1-2; possibly TRBD1 for D (5 bases). V was clipped by 4 bases and J by 2 bases, with 14 bases between them. The germline V gene has CDR1 LNHDA and CDR2 SQIVND (reference sequence). This CDR3 has 15 amino acids. This CDR3 reads CASSTIPGLNYGYTF. CDR3 DNA sequence: TGTGCCAGTAGTACAATTCCGGGACTCAACTATGGCTACACCTTC.

The sample holds one count of this clonotype. The V and J genes are TRBV19 and TRBJ2-2; D not certain. Per germline, CDR1 LNHDA and CDR2 SQIVND (reference sequence). With 5 bases removed from V and 5 bases from J, the gap between germline ends came to 9 bases. The CDR3 is 13 amino acids. This CDR3 is CASSPGLTGELFF. The CDR3 region has the DNA TGTGCCAGTAGTCCTGGATTAACCGGGGAGCTGTTTTTT.

The genes are TRBV20-1 and TRBJ2-3, with a weak D call TRBD2 (6 bases). The V gene's germline CDR1 is DFQATT and CDR2 SNEGSKA (reference sequence). CDR3 length equals 14 residues. V lost 3 bases and J lost 2, with 12 bases in between. CDR3 in DNA: TGCAGTGCTAGCGGGCGGGACCTCACAGATACGCAGTATTTT. This sequence encodes CSASGRDLTDTQYF.

The rearrangement links TRBV7-9 to TRBJ2-2, with TRBD1 matching 9 bases. CDR1 and CDR2 from the germline V gene are SEHNR and FQNEAQ (reference sequence). V lost 7 bases and J lost 4; bases outside the gene matches: 4. The CDR3 runs 14 residues. CDR3 DNA: TGTGCCAGCAAAGGACAGGGGTTCACCGGGGAGCTGTTTTTT. This codes for CASKGQGFTGELFF.

V usage is TRBV29-1 and J usage is TRBJ2-2; possibly TRBD2 for D (5 bases). CDR1 and CDR2 from the germline V gene are SQVTM and ANQGSEA. Trimming removed 7 bases from V and 6 bases from J, with 12 bases in between. The CDR3 runs to 12 residues. The DNA for the CDR3 is TGCAGCGCCGAGAGGGTTGCCGGGGAGCTGTTTTTT. As protein: CSAERVAGELFF.

The chain carries TRBV28 and TRBJ1-2; D is uncertain. Germline assignment: CDR1 MDHEN and CDR2 SYDVKM. This CDR3 spans 13 amino acids. V lost 8 bases and J lost 4, with 14 bases in between. The CDR3 DNA reads as TGTGCCAGCCGTACCCCGGACCTCTATGGCTACACCTTC. It yields the protein CASRTPDLYGYTF.

This chain uses TRBV4-3 with TRBJ1-4; D gene unclear. V gave up 4 bases and J gave up 0 bases, with 12 bases separating them. The germline V gene encodes CDR1 LGHNA and CDR2 YSLEER. This CDR3 spans 16 amino acids. CDR3 residues: CASSPNNIATNEKLFF. CDR3 nucleotides: TGCGCCAGCAGCCCCAACAATATTGCAACTAATGAAAAACTGTTTTTT.

Only a few counts were recorded for this clonotype. The chain links TRBV12-3 or TRBV12-4 to TRBJ1-2; 9 positions match TRBD1. This CDR3 contains 14 residues. J was trimmed by 7 bases and V by 5 bases; bases with no gene match: 8. In nucleotides, the CDR3 is TGTGCCAGCAGTCCCGGGACAGGGTGGCGTGGCTACACCTTC. Translated: CASSPGTGWRGYTF.

The CDR3 protein is CASSVGSDTQYF. Here the CDR3 DNA reads TGTGCCAGCAGCGTAGGGTCAGATACGCAGTATTTT. This sequence joins TRBV9 and TRBJ2-3; D remains ambiguous. CDR3 size: 12 residues. V was clipped by 0 bases and J by 4 bases, with 3 bases between them. Germline V CDR1 and CDR2: SGDLS, YYNGEE.

This rearrangement joins TRBV7-6 to TRBJ2-7; TRBD2 agrees at 7 bases. The trim removed 5 bases at V and 7 bases at J, leaving 11 bases unmatched. The CDR3 spans 14 residues. Germline loops: CDR1 SGHVS, CDR2 FNYEAQ. This CDR3 is CASSRDLRGEEQYF. The CDR3 nucleotides are TGTGCCAGCAGCCGGGACCTCCGGGGGGAAGAGCAGTACTTC.

This clonotype was observed a handful of times. This rearrangement joins TRBV7-2 to TRBJ1-5; 8 bases map to TRBD1. This CDR3 comprises 17 residues. V was pared by 4 bases and J by 0 bases, with 8 bases of the junction left unmatched. Looked up from germline, CDR1 is SGHTA and CDR2 is FQGNSA. The DNA for the CDR3 is TGTGCCAGCAGCTCCTCTGACAGGGGAGCTAGCAATCAGCCCCAGCATTTT. Protein: CASSSSDRGASNQPQHF.

This clonotype turned up a few times. The chain couples TRBV7-2 to TRBJ2-7, with 9 bases fitting TRBD2. CDR1 and CDR2 from the germline V gene are SGHTA and FQGNSA. Trimming cost V 5 bases and J 4 bases; bases outside gene matches: 6. The CDR3 runs to 14 residues. CDR3 region: CASSVGLAGYEQYF. DNA for the CDR3: TGTGCCAGCAGCGTAGGGCTAGCGGGGTACGAGCAGTACTTC.

The V gene is TRBV20-1, the J gene TRBJ1-3; D is ambiguous. Trimming shortened V by 1 base and J by 0 bases, and 10 bases separated the two germline ends. CDR1 is DFQATT, CDR2 SNEGSKA, per germline (reference sequence). The CDR3 runs 15 residues. Here the CDR3 reads CSARGFGSSGNTIYF. CDR3 nucleotide sequence: TGCAGTGCTAGAGGGTTCGGGAGCTCTGGAAACACCATATATTTT.

Ten or more counts support this clonotype. The gene calls are TRBV7-2 and TRBJ1-2; D gene uncertain. Germline V gives CDR1 SGHTA, CDR2 FQGNSA. This CDR3 has 13 residues. Trimming cost V 5 bases and J 4 bases, with 11 bases left between them. In DNA, the CDR3 is TGTGCCAGCAGCCTGAACCGGGTCTATGGCTACACCTTC. This gives the protein CASSLNRVYGYTF.

This clonotype was seen repeatedly, ten times or more. The chain uses TRBV7-2 and TRBJ2-7, with TRBD2 as a possible D gene (5 bases). Looked up from germline, CDR1 is SGHTA and CDR2 is FQGNSA. The CDR3 spans 16 residues. The V gene lost 0 bases and the J gene lost 2 bases, with 14 bases spanning the gap. CDR3 DNA: TGTGCCAGCAGCTTAGCGGACTGGACCCCGCCCTACGAGCAGTACTTC. Translated, it gives CASSLADWTPPYEQYF.

The chain recombines TRBV4-1 with TRBJ2-7; no clear D gene. Deletions cut 1 base from V and 3 bases from J, with 16 bases between. This CDR3 is 16 amino acids long. Germline V gene sequence: CDR1 MGHRA, CDR2 YSYEKL. CDR3 DNA: TGCGCCAGCAGCCAAGCGAGAGAAACTACAGACTACGAGCAGTACTTC. The encoded protein is CASSQARETTDYEQYF.

This clonotype was observed a few times. The V gene is TRBV7-6, the J gene TRBJ2-5; 8 bases are a match to TRBD1. V lost 4 bases to trimming and J lost 5 bases; unmatched junction nucleotides: 3. CDR3 size: 13 residues. The germline CDR1 and CDR2 sequences are SGHVS and FNYEAQ. CDR3 amino acids: CASSSTGVETQYF. DNA for the CDR3: TGTGCCAGCAGCTCGACAGGGGTGGAGACCCAGTACTTC.

The chain couples TRBV12-5 to TRBJ1-1, with 7 nucleotides matching TRBD1. The V segment lost 7 bases and the J segment 2 bases; nucleotides outside the gene matches: 10. The CDR3 loop spans 15 amino acids. Germline assignment: CDR1 LGHNT and CDR2 FRNRAP. The CDR3 sequence: CASAPPGTVNTEAFF. CDR3 nucleotides: TGTGCTAGTGCCCCCCCCGGGACAGTAAACACTGAAGCTTTCTTT.

V usage is TRBV6-8 and J usage is TRBJ2-5; 11 bases match TRBD2. Trimming took 7 bases from V and 0 from J; bases not matched to a gene: 7. Germline CDR1 is MNHGY and CDR2 is SAAAGT. The CDR3 extends over 16 amino acids. CDR3 residues: CASTLSSGGNQETQYF. CDR3 bases: TGTGCCAGCACCCTATCTAGCGGGGGGAACCAAGAGACCCAGTACTTC.

This clonotype showed up just a few times. The V gene is TRBV5-1, the J gene TRBJ2-3; 9 positions agree with TRBD1. Germline V gene data show CDR1 as SGHRS and CDR2 as YFSETQ. J was trimmed by 4 bases and V by 5 bases; bases with no gene match: 14. The CDR3 runs 17 residues. The CDR3 sequence is CASSSIGTGRLADTQYF. The CDR3 bases are TGCGCCAGCAGTTCGATAGGGACAGGGAGGTTGGCAGATACGCAGTATTTT.

The chain is built from TRBV2 and TRBJ2-1; D is unresolved. V was shortened by 4 bases and J by 5 bases, with 18 bases between the two germline ends. The CDR3 totals 16 residues. Germline V gene sequence: CDR1 SNHLY, CDR2 FYNNEI. The CDR3, as DNA: TGTGCCAGCAGTGCCTCGGTTAGAGCAATTCACAATGAGCAGTTCTTC. It codes for CASSASVRAIHNEQFF.

This clonotype was seen only a few times. V gene TRBV7-9 combines with J gene TRBJ2-2; TRBD1 or TRBD2 may be the D gene (5 bases each). The germline V gene encodes CDR1 SEHNR and CDR2 FQNEAQ (reference sequence). The CDR3 runs to 17 residues. The V end was cut by 5 bases, the J end by 1 base, with 17 bases between. The CDR3 is CASSPTLRDLNTGELFF. CDR3 bases: TGTGCCAGCAGCCCCACTCTCCGGGACCTGAACACCGGGGAGCTGTTTTTT.